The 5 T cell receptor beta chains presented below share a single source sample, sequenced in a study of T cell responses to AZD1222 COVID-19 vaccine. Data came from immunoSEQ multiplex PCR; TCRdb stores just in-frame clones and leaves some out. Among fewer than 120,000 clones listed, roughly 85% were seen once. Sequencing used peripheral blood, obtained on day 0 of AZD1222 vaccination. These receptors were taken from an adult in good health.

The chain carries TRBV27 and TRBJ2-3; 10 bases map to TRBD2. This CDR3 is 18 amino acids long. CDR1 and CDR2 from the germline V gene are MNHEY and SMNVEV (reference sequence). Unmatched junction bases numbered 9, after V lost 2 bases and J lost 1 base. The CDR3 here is CASSLGTSDPSGTDTQYF. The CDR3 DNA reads TGTGCCAGCAGTTTAGGGACTAGCGACCCAAGCGGCACAGATACGCAGTATTTT.

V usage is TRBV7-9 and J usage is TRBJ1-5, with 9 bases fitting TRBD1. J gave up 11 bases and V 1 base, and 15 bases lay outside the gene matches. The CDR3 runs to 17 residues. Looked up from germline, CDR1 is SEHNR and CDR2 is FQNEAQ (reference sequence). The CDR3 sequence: CASSLGRDRAPVSSQHF. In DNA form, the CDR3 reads TGTGCCAGCAGCTTAGGAAGGGACAGGGCCCCCGTTTCGTCCCAGCATTTT.

For the CDR3, the DNA is TGTGCCAGCAGTCGAGTTGGACAGGGCATCCAAGAGACCCAGTACTTC. It codes for CASSRVGQGIQETQYF. This chain links TRBV9 with TRBJ2-5; TRBD1 matches 8 bases. Losses at the gene ends were 5 bases for V and 1 base for J; bases not matched to a gene: 10. In germline, CDR1 is SGDLS, CDR2 YYNGEE. The CDR3 runs to 16 residues.

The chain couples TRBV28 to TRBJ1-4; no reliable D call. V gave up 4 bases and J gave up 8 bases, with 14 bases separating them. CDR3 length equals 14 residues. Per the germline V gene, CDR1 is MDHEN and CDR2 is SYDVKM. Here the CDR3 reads CASSSPAAGEKLFF. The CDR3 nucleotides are TGTGCCAGCAGTTCTCCTGCGGCTGGGGAAAAACTGTTTTTT. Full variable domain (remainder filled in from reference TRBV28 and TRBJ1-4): DVKVTQSSRYLVKRTGEKVFLECVQDMDHENMFWYRQDPGLGLRLIYFSYDVKMKEKGDIPEGYSVSREKKERFSLILESASTNQTSMYLCASSSPAAGEKLFFGSGTQLSVL.

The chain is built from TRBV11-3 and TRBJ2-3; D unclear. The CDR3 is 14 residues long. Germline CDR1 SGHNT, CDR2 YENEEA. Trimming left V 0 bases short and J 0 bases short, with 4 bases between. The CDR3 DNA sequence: TGTGCCAGCAGCTTAGACGGGAGCACAGATACGCAGTATTTT. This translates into CASSLDGSTDTQYF.